The 12 T cell receptor beta chains reported below all come from one sample, sequenced in a study of blood T cell repertoires in COVID-19. The data were produced by immunoSEQ multiplex PCR, yet TCRdb's version contains in-frame clones alone and is incomplete. The table has 130,000 to 150,000 clones, around three quarters seen once; the top ten hold 4.2%. Sequenced: peripheral blood. Receptors were obtained from a man between 60 and 75 years old with acute or convalescent COVID-19.

J is TRBJ2-7 and V is TRBV6-6; 7 positions match TRBD2. Germline CDR1 and CDR2: MNHNY and SVGAGI (reference sequence). V trimming: 6 bases; J trimming: 0 bases; junction bases outside the gene matches: 5. The CDR3 length is 14 residues. As DNA, the CDR3 is TGTGCCAGCAGGAAAGCGGGAAGCTCCTACGAGCAGTACTTC. Protein product: CASRKAGSSYEQYF.

V gene TRBV27 combines with J gene TRBJ2-1; 11 bases match TRBD1. Per the germline V gene, CDR1 is MNHEY and CDR2 is SMNVEV (reference sequence). The CDR3 runs to 15 residues. V dropped 4 bases and J dropped 3; count of bases not matched to a gene: 2. This CDR3 is CASSSGTGGYNEQFF. The CDR3 region has the DNA TGTGCCAGCAGTTCCGGGACAGGGGGCTACAATGAGCAGTTCTTC.

This clone has a handful of counts. V and J are TRBV28 and TRBJ1-1; D unclear. Germline lookup yields CDR1 MDHEN and CDR2 SYDVKM. This CDR3 region has 10 residues. V was shortened by 4 bases and J by 9 bases, with 6 bases between the two germline ends. CDR3 sequence reads: CASSSFQAFF. CDR3 nucleotides: TGTGCCAGCAGTTCTTTCCAAGCTTTCTTT.

This chain links TRBV29-1 with TRBJ2-4, with 10 bases fitting TRBD1. The germline V gene encodes CDR1 SQVTM and CDR2 ANQGSEA. The J segment lost 12 bases and the V segment lost 3 bases, leaving 5 bases of the junction unmatched. The CDR3 runs 12 residues. The CDR3 DNA reads as TGCAGCGTTGAGCCGACAGGGGGCCGTCAGTACTTC. Translation gives CSVEPTGGRQYF.

The rearrangement joins TRBV5-1 to TRBJ2-7; 8 nucleotides align to TRBD2. The CDR3 is 15 residues long. With V trimmed by 0 bases and J by 3 bases, 5 bases remained unmatched. Per germline, CDR1 SGHRS and CDR2 YFSETQ. This CDR3 is CASSLELAAYYEQYF. The CDR3 DNA reads TGCGCCAGCAGCTTGGAACTAGCGGCCTACTACGAGCAGTACTTC.

V is TRBV5-4 and J is TRBJ1-1; D is possibly TRBD1 (6 bases). Germline CDR1 is SGHNT and CDR2 is YYREEE (reference sequence). V shed 4 bases and J shed 0 bases, with 13 bases lying between them. This CDR3 comprises 15 residues. CDR3 bases: TGTGCCAGCAGCGGGGGGGCGCAGTTGAACACTGAAGCTTTCTTT. Translated, it gives CASSGGAQLNTEAFF.

The genes are TRBV7-6 and TRBJ2-7, with 13 nucleotides matching TRBD2. The germline CDR1 and CDR2 sequences are SGHVS and FNYEAQ. The CDR3 is made up of 16 amino acids. Trimming removed 5 bases from V and 4 bases from J; junction bases left unmatched: 8. CDR3 in DNA: TGTGCCAGCAGCCTCGGACTAGCGGGAGTCGGGTACGAGCAGTACTTC. This gives the protein CASSLGLAGVGYEQYF.

The gene calls are TRBV7-2 and TRBJ2-2; 8 bases are shared with TRBD1. The CDR3 length is 16 residues. From germline, CDR1 is SGHTA and CDR2 FQGNSA. The V and J ends lost 3 bases and 2 bases, in that order; junction bases with no gene match: 5. The CDR3 spells CASSLRGQANTGELFF. In nucleotides, the CDR3 is TGTGCCAGCAGCTTGAGGGGACAGGCCAACACCGGGGAGCTGTTTTTT. Full variable domain (rest looked up from reference TRBV7-2 and TRBJ2-2): GAGVSQSPSNKVTEKGKDVELRCDPISGHTALYWYRQSLGQGLEFLIYFQGNSAPDKSGLPSDRFSAERTGGSVSTLTIQRTQQEDSAVYLCASSLRGQANTGELFFGEGSRLTVL.

This clone was seen only a few times. CDR3 sequence reads: CASSQGLWAARGYEQYF. The CDR3 region has the DNA TGTGCCAGCAGCCAAGGTTTGTGGGCCGCGCGGGGCTACGAGCAGTACTTC. The rearrangement links TRBV11-2 to TRBJ2-7; tentative D call: TRBD2 (6 bases). V lost 5 bases to trimming and J lost 3 bases, with 23 bases between them. This CDR3 is built from 17 residues. The germline V gene encodes CDR1 SGHAT and CDR2 FQNNGV. Variable domain in full (rest from reference TRBV11-2 and TRBJ2-7): EAGVAQSPRYKIIEKRQSVAFWCNPISGHATLYWYQQILGQGPKLLIQFQNNGVVDDSQLPKDRFSAERLKGVDSTLKIQPAKLEDSAVYLCASSQGLWAARGYEQYFGPGTRLTVT.

The rearrangement joins TRBV2 to TRBJ2-4, with D possibly TRBD2 on 5 matching bases. This CDR3 spans 14 amino acids. Trimming left V 1 base short and J 8 bases short, with 12 bases between. CDR1 and CDR2 from the germline V gene are SNHLY and FYNNEI. The CDR3 loop reads CASSEGAPRDIQYF. For the CDR3, the DNA is TGTGCCAGCAGTGAAGGGGCCCCGAGGGACATTCAGTACTTC.

This clone showed up just a few times. The chain joins TRBV28 to TRBJ2-7, with TRBD2 matching over 7 bases. This CDR3 spans 12 amino acids. Germline V CDR1 and CDR2: MDHEN, SYDVKM. Trimming at V came to 6 bases and at J to 6 bases, leaving 5 bases not matched to a gene. The CDR3 DNA follows: TGTGCCAGCAGCCGGACTAGGGGCGAGCAGTACTTC. Amino acids: CASSRTRGEQYF.

The CDR3 sequence: CASSLRAGGINEQFF. The DNA for the CDR3 is TGTGCCAGCAGCTTACGGGCGGGAGGGATCAATGAGCAGTTCTTC. This rearrangement joins TRBV7-2 to TRBJ2-1; TRBD2 agrees at 9 bases. Germline CDR1 is SGHTA and CDR2 is FQGNSA. The CDR3 has 15 residues. V lost 2 bases, J lost 6 bases, and 5 bases stayed unmatched.